These 29 T cell receptor beta chains were sequenced from one sample in a study of T cells in Graves' hyperthyroidism and ophthalmopathy. RNA transcripts gave rise to amplified TCR beta CDR3 regions. When the TCR CDR3 underwent first-round RT-PCR, the HTBI primer set was used. TCRdb re-called the multiplex PCR reads with MiXCR, one entry per CDR3 protein. Among 600,000 to 750,000 distinct CDR3 sequences listed, 17% were seen once. Sequenced: blood. These receptors all stem from a man in his forties or fifties with Graves' hyperthyroidism.

The chain uses TRBV28 and TRBJ2-7; D gene unclear. The germline V gene has CDR1 MDHEN and CDR2 SYDVKM. The CDR3 runs to 14 residues. V was pared by 3 bases and J by 1 base, with 10 bases between. CDR3 protein: CASSLVGCSYEQYF. CDR3 nucleotides: TGTGCCAGCAGTTTGGTTGGCTGTTCCTACGAGCAGTACTTC.

This clonotype was seen many times. The chain couples TRBV3-1 to TRBJ1-5; no reliable D call. The CDR3 covers 14 residues. The ends were cut back, 1 base at V and 1 base at J, with 5 bases in the middle. Germline V gene data show CDR1 as LGHDT and CDR2 as YNNKEL (reference sequence). The CDR3: CASSQGVSNQPQHF. CDR3 bases: TGTGCCAGCAGCCAAGGGGTAAGCAATCAGCCCCAGCATTTT. The full variable domain, rest sourced from reference TRBV3-1 and TRBJ1-5, is DTAVSQTPKYLVTQMGNDKSIKCEQNLGHDTMYWYKQDSKKFLKIMFSYNNKELIINETVPNRFSPKSPDKAHLNLHINSLELGDSAVYFCASSQGVSNQPQHFGDGTRLSIL.

In this sample, this clonotype turned up many times. V gene TRBV7-2 combines with J gene TRBJ2-2, with unresolved D. Germline V CDR1 and CDR2: SGHTA, FQGNSA. The CDR3 is made up of 16 amino acids. With 2 bases removed from V and 2 bases from J, the gap between germline ends came to 12 bases. CDR3 loop: CASSLSATDNTGELFF. CDR3 DNA: TGTGCCAGCAGCTTATCGGCGACGGACAACACCGGGGAGCTGTTTTTT.

V and J are TRBV7-9 and TRBJ2-2; 14 bases match TRBD2. This CDR3 is 17 amino acids long. The V gene end was trimmed by 6 bases and the J gene end by 2 bases; junction bases not matched to a gene: 5. The germline V gene encodes CDR1 SEHNR and CDR2 FQNEAQ (reference sequence). The CDR3 DNA reads as TGTGCCAGCAGTAAAGGGACTAGCGGGAGTAACACCGGGGAGCTGTTTTTT. Translation: CASSKGTSGSNTGELFF.

This clonotype occurred a few times. A clone one base away is much larger, so this may be a read error. The chain has TRBV27 and TRBJ2-3; TRBD2 aligns across 9 bases. The length of the CDR3 is 18 residues. Germline CDR1 MNHEY, CDR2 SMNVEV (reference sequence). Trimming removed 3 bases from V and 4 bases from J; junction bases left unmatched: 14. CDR3 protein: CASSFLSLLAGLPDTQYF. The CDR3 nucleotides are TGTGCCAGCAGTTTTTTGTCGTTACTAGCGGGTCTCCCAGATACGCAGTATTTT.

There are many counts of this clonotype. The chain carries TRBV28 and TRBJ2-1, with D perhaps TRBD2 (6 bases). Germline assignment: CDR1 MDHEN and CDR2 SYDVKM. Trimming took 5 bases from V and 4 from J, leaving 21 bases between them. This CDR3 spans 17 amino acids. Written as DNA, the CDR3 is TGTGCCAGCAGTCCCCTCCCACCCGCGGAGGGGTACAATGAGCAGTTCTTC. This encodes CASSPLPPAEGYNEQFF.

A few counts support this clonotype. The chain links TRBV18 to TRBJ2-7, with TRBD1 matching 7 bases. V trimming: 3 bases; J trimming: 3 bases; junction bases outside the gene matches: 11. The CDR3 is made up of 16 amino acids. Germline V gene sequence: CDR1 KGHSH, CDR2 LQKENI. The CDR3 protein is CASSPFDRVDLYEQYF. CDR3 bases: TGTGCCAGCTCACCCTTCGACAGGGTAGATCTCTACGAGCAGTACTTC.

This clonotype showed up many times. V usage is TRBV7-2 and J usage is TRBJ2-2; the D gene is possibly TRBD1 (5 bases). V dropped 1 base and J dropped 4 bases, with 19 bases sitting between them. The CDR3 spans 18 residues. In germline, CDR1 is SGHTA, CDR2 FQGNSA. The CDR3 nucleotides are TGTGCCAGCAGCTTAGGTCCAGTTGCAGGGCATCCCACCGGGGAGCTGTTTTTT. Translation gives CASSLGPVAGHPTGELFF.

The chain carries TRBV27 and TRBJ2-2; 8 bases are shared with TRBD2. The length of the CDR3 is 15 residues. V was clipped by 4 bases and J by 1 base; unmatched bases: 2. Germline CDR1 MNHEY, CDR2 SMNVEV (reference sequence). In DNA form, the CDR3 reads TGTGCCAGCAGTTCACTAGCGGTGAACACCGGGGAGCTGTTTTTT. Translating gives CASSSLAVNTGELFF.

There are many counts of this clonotype. The J gene is TRBJ2-5, the V gene TRBV27; 10 nucleotides line up with TRBD2. V trimming: 7 bases; J trimming: 5 bases; junction bases outside the gene matches: 16. The CDR3 covers 17 residues. Germline V gives CDR1 MNHEY, CDR2 SMNVEV (reference sequence). In nucleotides, the CDR3 is TGTGCCAGCATCCCCGGAGCGGGAGGGCCGAGGAGGGAGACCCAGTACTTC. This encodes CASIPGAGGPRRETQYF.

This clonotype was picked up many times. The rearrangement joins TRBV29-1 to TRBJ2-7; D is ambiguous. The germline CDR1 and CDR2 sequences are SQVTM and ANQGSEA. V was shortened by 2 bases and J by 1 base, with 15 bases between the two germline ends. The CDR3 totals 15 residues. The CDR3 region is CSVELAITPSYEQYF. CDR3 in DNA: TGCAGCGTTGAATTGGCAATCACCCCGTCCTACGAGCAGTACTTC.

This clonotype was picked up a small number of times. The CDR3: CASSNSNNNSPLHF. The CDR3 DNA follows: TGTGCCAGCAGCAACAGCAACAATAATTCACCCCTCCACTTT. The chain combines TRBV6-1 with TRBJ1-6; D is uncertain. The length of the CDR3 is 14 residues. V was clipped by 6 bases and J by 5 bases, with 11 bases between them. Per germline, CDR1 MNHNS and CDR2 SASEGT.

V usage is TRBV19 and J usage is TRBJ2-2; D is unclear. CDR3 length equals 12 residues. Germline V CDR1 and CDR2: LNHDA, SQIVND (reference sequence). V lost 2 bases, J lost 6 bases, and 4 bases lay in between. CDR3 bases: TGTGCCAGTAGTATACAGTCCGGGGAGCTGTTTTTT. This encodes CASSIQSGELFF. The whole variable domain, filled in from reference TRBV19 and TRBJ2-2, reads DGGITQSPKYLFRKEGQNVTLSCEQNLNHDAMYWYRQDPGQGLRLIYYSQIVNDFQKGDIAEGYSVSREKKESFPLTVTSAQKNPTAFYLCASSIQSGELFFGEGSRLTVL.

The rearrangement joins TRBV2 to TRBJ2-5, with 9 bases that match TRBD1. Losses at the gene ends were 8 bases for V and 4 bases for J; bases not matched to a gene: 11. The CDR3 contains 15 residues. The germline CDR1 and CDR2 sequences are SNHLY and FYNNEI. The CDR3 here is CASPQDRGSRETQYF. CDR3 sequence (DNA): TGTGCCAGCCCGCAGGACAGGGGATCGAGAGAGACCCAGTACTTC.

This clonotype was picked up many times. V usage is TRBV28 and J usage is TRBJ1-2; TRBD1 matches 10 bases. Germline CDR1 reads MDHEN; CDR2 reads SYDVKM. Trimming removed 6 bases from V and 5 bases from J; junction bases left unmatched: 6. The length of the CDR3 is 14 residues. CDR3 DNA: TGTGCCAGCAGGACGGACAGGGGGAGGTATGGCTACACCTTC. This gives the protein CASRTDRGRYGYTF.

The V gene is TRBV12-3 or TRBV12-4, the J gene TRBJ2-3; D could derive from TRBD1 or TRBD2 (5 bases each). The germline V and J ends were trimmed by 5 bases and 2 bases, with 17 bases remaining between them. This CDR3 region has 16 residues. The CDR3 loop reads CASSGSWDGPTDTQYF. Written as DNA, the CDR3 is TGTGCCAGCAGTGGGTCTTGGGACGGGCCCACAGATACGCAGTATTTT.

This clonotype was seen more than once but under ten times. The rearrangement joins TRBV28 to TRBJ1-2; TRBD1 matches 8 bases. The CDR3 extends over 16 amino acids. Germline CDR1 reads MDHEN; CDR2 reads SYDVKM. The V segment lost 1 base and the J segment 4 bases; nucleotides outside the gene matches: 8. The CDR3 loop is CASSLYQTGDVYGYTF. The CDR3 nucleotides are TGTGCCAGCAGTTTATACCAGACAGGGGACGTCTATGGCTACACCTTC.

This clonotype has ten or more counts. The chain recombines TRBV3-1 with TRBJ1-4; D is unclear. The germline V and J ends were trimmed by 6 bases and 0 bases, with 11 bases remaining between them. CDR3 length: 15 residues. Looked up from germline, CDR1 is LGHDT and CDR2 is YNNKEL (reference sequence). The CDR3 sequence: CASSRWTATNEKLFF. The CDR3 DNA is TGTGCCAGCAGTAGGTGGACTGCAACTAATGAAAAACTGTTTTTT.

This clonotype was counted ten times or more. The chain is built from TRBV20-1 and TRBJ2-5, with D perhaps being TRBD1 or TRBD2 (5 bases each). Trimming shortened V by 3 bases and J by 1 base, and 12 bases separated the two germline ends. The CDR3 has 14 amino acids. From germline, CDR1 is DFQATT and CDR2 SNEGSKA (reference sequence). The chain's CDR3 is CSARGRMPQETQYF. CDR3 bases: TGCAGTGCTAGGGGACGGATGCCCCAAGAGACCCAGTACTTC.

There are many counts of this clonotype. The rearrangement uses TRBV11-1 and TRBJ2-5; 9 bases align to TRBD2. Germline V gives CDR1 SGHAT, CDR2 FQDESV (reference sequence). The CDR3 loop spans 17 amino acids. J lost 0 bases, V lost 2 bases, and 7 bases had no gene match. In nucleotides, the CDR3 is TGTGCCAGCAGCTTACACAGCGGGAGGACCCACCAAGAGACCCAGTACTTC. Amino acid sequence: CASSLHSGRTHQETQYF.

This clonotype was counted a few times. The genes are TRBV12-3 or TRBV12-4 and TRBJ2-7, with D hard to call. The CDR3 has 13 amino acids. The V gene lost 5 bases and the J gene lost 2 bases, with 10 bases spanning the gap. CDR3 residues: CASSPRVAYEQYF. CDR3 nucleotide sequence: TGTGCCAGCAGTCCACGGGTAGCCTACGAGCAGTACTTC.

The V gene is TRBV28, the J gene TRBJ1-5, with no clear D. The germline V and J ends were trimmed by 5 bases and 3 bases, with 14 bases remaining between them. The V gene's germline CDR1 is MDHEN and CDR2 SYDVKM. The CDR3 spans 15 residues. The CDR3 here is CASSTLGRANQPQHF. The DNA for the CDR3 is TGTGCCAGCAGTACCCTTGGGAGGGCCAATCAGCCCCAGCATTTT. The full variable domain, its missing parts supplied by reference TRBV28 and TRBJ1-5, is DVKVTQSSRYLVKRTGEKVFLECVQDMDHENMFWYRQDPGLGLRLIYFSYDVKMKEKGDIPEGYSVSREKKERFSLILESASTNQTSMYLCASSTLGRANQPQHFGDGTRLSIL.

V and J are TRBV5-1 and TRBJ1-1, with D unclear. There are 16 residues in the CDR3. With 0 bases removed from V and 0 bases from J, the gap between germline ends came to 12 bases. Germline V gives CDR1 SGHRS, CDR2 YFSETQ. CDR3 sequence: CASSLGLGGLNTEAFF. In DNA, the CDR3 is TGCGCCAGCAGCTTGGGATTAGGAGGGTTGAACACTGAAGCTTTCTTT. Looking up the rest from reference TRBV5-1 and TRBJ1-1 gives the full variable domain: KAGVTQTPRYLIKTRGQQVTLSCSPISGHRSVSWYQQTPGQGLQFLFEYFSETQRNKGNFPGRFSGRQFSNSRSEMNVSTLELGDSALYLCASSLGLGGLNTEAFFGQGTRLTVV.

This clonotype has at least ten counts. The genes are TRBV11-2 and TRBJ2-1, with unresolved D. In germline, CDR1 is SGHAT, CDR2 FQNNGV. V shed 0 bases and J shed 2 bases, with 5 bases lying between them. CDR3 length equals 14 residues. CDR3 sequence: CASSLDGTYNEQFF. The CDR3 DNA sequence: TGTGCCAGCAGCTTAGATGGCACCTACAATGAGCAGTTCTTC.

The sample holds many counts of this clonotype. The V and J genes are TRBV12-3 or TRBV12-4 and TRBJ1-5; the match to TRBD1 covers 7 bases. V shed 3 bases, J shed 0 bases, and the junction held 5 bases outside the gene matches. The CDR3 consists of 16 residues. This chain's CDR3 is CASSLDRTYSNQPQHF. The DNA of the CDR3 is TGTGCCAGCAGTTTGGACAGGACTTATAGCAATCAGCCCCAGCATTTT.

The CDR3 reads CASRSQDSGNTIYF. The DNA of the CDR3 is TGTGCCAGCAGATCACAGGACTCTGGAAACACCATATATTTT. The V call is TRBV5-4, the J call TRBJ1-3; D is perhaps TRBD1 (5 bases). The V gene's germline CDR1 is SGHNT and CDR2 YYREEE (reference sequence). Trimming stripped 5 bases from V and 0 bases from J, with 9 bases between. The CDR3 contains 14 residues.

This clonotype occurred a few times. The CDR3 loop reads CASSILGGSNQPQHF. The CDR3 region has the DNA TGTGCCAGTAGTATCTTAGGCGGGAGCAATCAGCCCCAGCATTTT. The chain is built from TRBV19 and TRBJ1-5; D ambiguous. The germline V gene has CDR1 LNHDA and CDR2 SQIVND (reference sequence). Trimming took 3 bases from V and 1 from J, leaving 10 bases between them. This CDR3 has 15 residues.

This clonotype was detected ten times or more. The junction departs from the called germline gene at one end, perhaps through a read error. The CDR3 spells CSVEDYEQYF. CDR3 bases: TGCAGCGTCGAAGACTACGAGCAGTACTTC. The V call is TRBV29-1, the J call TRBJ2-7; no firm D call. The CDR3 runs to 10 residues. Per germline, CDR1 SQVTM and CDR2 ANQGSEA.

This clonotype was recorded many times. V gene TRBV9 combines with J gene TRBJ1-5; TRBD1 matches at 7 bases. The V segment lost 3 bases and the J segment 3 bases; nucleotides outside the gene matches: 12. Germline V gene data show CDR1 as SGDLS and CDR2 as YYNGEE. The CDR3 is 17 residues long. CDR3 sequence (DNA): TGTGCCAGCAGCGCTCGCCCGGGACAGTCCCACAATCAGCCCCAGCATTTT. Encoded protein: CASSARPGQSHNQPQHF.